The 25 T cell receptor beta chains in this list originate from one sample, sequenced in a study of blood T cell repertoires in COVID-19. This table comes from immunoSEQ multiplex PCR, and its TCRdb copy is limited to in-frame clones, with some not included. The sample contains fewer than 60,000 clones, roughly 88% of which appear only once. The sequenced sample was peripheral blood. Receptor source: a human donor with active COVID-19. The donor label of this sample is uncertain.

V is TRBV7-2 and J is TRBJ2-2, with 8 bases lining up with TRBD1. From germline, CDR1 is SGHTA and CDR2 FQGNSA. This CDR3 is built from 17 residues. The ends lost 5 bases at V and 4 bases at J; junction bases unmatched: 12. The CDR3 loop reads CASSPRPRGPVTGELFF. The CDR3 DNA is TGTGCCAGCAGCCCCAGACCCAGGGGGCCAGTCACCGGGGAGCTGTTTTTT.

V and J are TRBV27 and TRBJ2-3; TRBD1 might be the D (6 bases). The length of the CDR3 is 15 residues. V was clipped by 6 bases and J by 6 bases, with 19 bases between them. Germline V gives CDR1 MNHEY, CDR2 SMNVEV (reference sequence). The DNA of the CDR3 is TGTGCCAGCAGCCCGGGACAACGGCTTTCTGATACGCAGTATTTT. Translation gives CASSPGQRLSDTQYF.

This rearrangement joins TRBV7-9 to TRBJ2-7; D gene unclear. CDR3 length: 15 amino acids. V was clipped by 5 bases and J by 0 bases, with 14 bases between them. CDR1 and CDR2 from the germline V gene are SEHNR and FQNEAQ (reference sequence). CDR3: CASSPRAWSSYEQYF. In nucleotides, the CDR3 is TGTGCCAGCAGCCCCCGTGCGTGGAGCTCCTACGAGCAGTACTTC.

The chain employs TRBV28 and TRBJ2-2; 8 positions match TRBD1. This CDR3 region has 14 residues. Looked up from germline, CDR1 is MDHEN and CDR2 is SYDVKM. The V gene end was trimmed by 4 bases and the J gene end by 4 bases; junction bases not matched to a gene: 2. CDR3 in DNA: TGTGCCAGCAGTTCGACAGGGGTCACCGGGGAGCTGTTTTTT. This translates into CASSSTGVTGELFF.

J is TRBJ1-5 and V is TRBV10-3; maybe TRBD1 (5 bases). Germline values: CDR1 ENHRY, CDR2 SYGVKD. V gave up 11 bases and J gave up 5 bases, with 19 bases separating them. The CDR3 contains 14 residues. CDR3 nucleotides: TGTGCCTCCAGATCGCAGGGCGATTATCAGCCCCAGCATTTT. Translating it yields CASRSQGDYQPQHF.

The chain combines TRBV3-1 (or the pseudogene TRBV3-2) with TRBJ2-3; 9 nucleotides match TRBD1. J was trimmed by 2 bases and V by 6 bases; bases with no gene match: 9. CDR1 is LGHDT and CDR2 is YNNKEL in the germline V gene (reference sequence). The CDR3 has 16 residues. CDR3 in amino acids: CASRRNRGRTTDTQYF. The DNA of the CDR3 is TGTGCCAGCAGGCGGAACAGGGGGCGCACCACAGATACGCAGTATTTT.

This clone was observed a single time. This chain uses TRBV19 with TRBJ2-2, with a possible D match to TRBD1 (6 bases). Germline V gives CDR1 LNHDA, CDR2 SQIVND (reference sequence). This CDR3 contains 12 residues. V lost 6 bases, J lost 9 bases, and 11 bases lay in between. The chain's CDR3 is CASRGDKRELFF. CDR3 sequence (DNA): TGTGCCAGTAGGGGGGACAAAAGGGAGCTGTTTTTT. Using reference TRBV19 and TRBJ2-2 for the parts outside the CDR3, the full variable domain is DGGITQSPKYLFRKEGQNVTLSCEQNLNHDAMYWYRQDPGQGLRLIYYSQIVNDFQKGDIAEGYSVSREKKESFPLTVTSAQKNPTAFYLCASRGDKRELFFGEGSRLTVL.

The chain recombines TRBV24-1 with TRBJ2-1; the match to TRBD2 covers 11 bases. Looked up from germline, CDR1 is KGHDR and CDR2 is SFDVKD. The CDR3 sequence is 15 residues long. V shed 10 bases and J 3 bases; nucleotides not matched to a gene: 7. CDR3 nucleotides: TGTGCCACACCTGCACTAGCGGGAGTCTACAATGAGCAGTTCTTC. Translated, it gives CATPALAGVYNEQFF.

The chain combines TRBV27 with TRBJ2-1; 9 nucleotides match TRBD1. With V trimmed by 5 bases and J by 7 bases, 9 bases remained unmatched. Germline V gene data show CDR1 as MNHEY and CDR2 as SMNVEV (reference sequence). The CDR3 length is 15 residues. The CDR3 is CASSKGTGLRNEQFF. Here the CDR3 DNA reads TGTGCCAGCAGTAAGGGGACAGGGTTGAGGAATGAGCAGTTCTTC.

This clone occurred a few times. The V gene is TRBV24-1, the J gene TRBJ2-7; D possibly corresponds to TRBD2 (5 bases). Germline V gene data show CDR1 as KGHDR and CDR2 as SFDVKD. This CDR3 spans 14 amino acids. Trimming stripped 3 bases from V and 4 bases from J, with 12 bases between. CDR3 loop: CATSDPNGGYEQYF. The CDR3 DNA sequence: TGTGCCACCAGTGATCCCAATGGAGGTTACGAGCAGTACTTC.

V usage is TRBV7-3 and J usage is TRBJ2-6, with TRBD1 as a possible D gene (6 bases). V lost 4 bases and J 2 bases, leaving 12 bases between the germline ends. The germline V gene encodes CDR1 SGHTA and CDR2 FQGTGA. This CDR3 has 16 amino acids. As DNA, the CDR3 is TGTGCCAGCAGCTCCTCCCCAGGGGCTGGGGCCAACGTCCTGACTTTC. It encodes CASSSSPGAGANVLTF. The variable domain in full, with the rest retrieved from reference TRBV7-3 and TRBJ2-6, is GAGVSQTPSNKVTEKGKYVELRCDPISGHTALYWYRQSLGQGPEFLIYFQGTGAADDSGLPNDRFFAVRPEGSVSTLKIQRTERGDSAVYLCASSSSPGAGANVLTFGAGSRLTVL.

This rearrangement joins TRBV11-2 to TRBJ2-1; D not resolved. Germline CDR1 SGHAT, CDR2 FQNNGV. There are 19 residues in the CDR3. The V and J ends lost 3 bases and 2 bases respectively, with 23 bases between them. CDR3 residues: CASSFSYRTAGLTYNEQFF. CDR3 in DNA: TGTGCCAGCAGCTTTAGTTATCGAACAGCCGGATTAACCTACAATGAGCAGTTCTTC.

The CDR3 loop is CAWSVGGRTEAFF. The CDR3 DNA reads as TGTGCCTGGAGTGTTGGGGGGAGGACTGAAGCTTTCTTT. This chain connects TRBV30 to TRBJ1-1; tentative D call: TRBD1 (5 bases). Germline CDR1 is GTSNPN and CDR2 is SVGIG (reference sequence). This CDR3 contains 13 residues. V was cut by 0 bases and J by 5 bases, with 10 bases left in between. Full variable domain (rest looked up from reference TRBV30 and TRBJ1-1): SQTIHQWPATLVQPVGSPLSLECTVEGTSNPNLYWYRQAAGRGLQLLFYSVGIGQISSEVPQNLSASRPQDRQFILSSKKLLLSDSGFYLCAWSVGGRTEAFFGQGTRLTVV.

The V and J genes are TRBV28 and TRBJ2-1; 8 bases fit TRBD2. The CDR3 extends over 15 amino acids. Germline V gives CDR1 MDHEN, CDR2 SYDVKM. V lost 2 bases, J lost 4 bases, and 4 bases stayed unmatched. The CDR3 coding sequence is TGTGCCAGCAGTTTACGGCTAGCGGGTTACAATGAGCAGTTCTTC. Amino acids: CASSLRLAGYNEQFF.

The DNA of the CDR3 is TGTGCCACCAGCAGGAGGACAGCAGGGTGGGAGACCCAGTACTTC. Residues: CATSRRTAGWETQYF. The rearrangement uses TRBV15 and TRBJ2-5; D perhaps matches TRBD1 (6 bases). The V end was cut by 3 bases, the J end by 5 bases, with 16 bases between. CDR3 length: 15 amino acids. The germline V gene has CDR1 LNHNV and CDR2 YYDKDF (reference sequence).

The chain combines TRBV19 with TRBJ2-3, with TRBD2 matching 8 bases. The J segment lost 6 bases and the V segment lost 3 bases, leaving 11 bases of the junction unmatched. From germline, CDR1 is LNHDA and CDR2 SQIVND (reference sequence). CDR3 length: 16 amino acids. CDR3 DNA: TGTGCCAGTAGTATCGCGGCGGGAGGTGGGCGGGATACGCAGTATTTT. Amino acid sequence: CASSIAAGGGRDTQYF.

The sample holds a few counts of this clone. V gene TRBV4-3 combines with J gene TRBJ1-1; TRBD1 is a possible D gene (6 bases). The CDR3 is 15 amino acids. Germline CDR1 is LGHNA and CDR2 is YSLEER. V lost 4 bases, J lost 4 bases, and 16 bases lay in between. The CDR3 DNA is TGCGCCAGCAGCCCCGACAGGTCTACCATCACTGAAGCTTTCTTT. Translating gives CASSPDRSTITEAFF.

This chain connects TRBV5-3 to TRBJ2-4; TRBD1 matches 7 bases. TRBV5-3 is an ORF; its function is uncertain. The V and J ends lost 7 bases and 0 bases, in that order; junction bases with no gene match: 13. This CDR3 comprises 17 residues. DNA for the CDR3: TGTGCCAGAGACAGGGAAAGTATCGGGGTAGCCAAAAACATTCAGTACTTC. Its protein product is CARDRESIGVAKNIQYF.

The V and J genes are TRBV6-4 and TRBJ1-1; possible D gene TRBD1, 6 bases. CDR1 and CDR2 from the germline V gene are MRHNA and SNTAGT. The V and J ends lost 10 bases and 1 base respectively, with 13 bases between them. This CDR3 is built from 13 residues. This CDR3 reads CATSLDRNTEAFF. The CDR3 DNA follows: TGTGCCACCTCCCTGGACAGGAACACTGAAGCTTTCTTT.

This clone has more than one count but fewer than ten. The chain is built from TRBV27 and TRBJ2-7; TRBD2 might be the D (6 bases). Trimming took off 1 base at V and 3 bases at J, with 7 bases between the two ends. The CDR3 has 13 residues. The germline V gene encodes CDR1 MNHEY and CDR2 SMNVEV (reference sequence). The CDR3: CASSLYGGYEQYF. DNA for the CDR3: TGTGCCAGCAGTTTATACGGGGGCTACGAGCAGTACTTC.

The J gene is TRBJ2-5, the V gene TRBV19; TRBD2 matches 8 bases. The CDR3 has 14 amino acids. Per the germline V gene, CDR1 is LNHDA and CDR2 is SQIVND (reference sequence). V lost 5 bases to trimming and J lost 2 bases; unmatched junction nucleotides: 4. CDR3 sequence: CASSPGGIQETQYF. CDR3 sequence (DNA): TGTGCCAGTAGTCCGGGGGGGATTCAAGAGACCCAGTACTTC.

The gene calls are TRBV21-1 and TRBJ2-5; the DNA was not used to check the table's D call, TRBD2. TRBV21-1 is designated a pseudogene. The CDR3 contains 15 residues. The DNA for the CDR3 is TGTGCCAGCAGGTCTACTAGCGGCCCGCAAGAGACCCAGTACTTC. Translating it yields CASRSTSGPQETQYF.

The chain employs TRBV19 and TRBJ2-2; 8 bases align to TRBD2. Per the germline V gene, CDR1 is LNHDA and CDR2 is SQIVND (reference sequence). The ends lost 4 bases at V and 6 bases at J; junction bases unmatched: 7. The CDR3 consists of 15 residues. The DNA of the CDR3 is TGTGCCAGTAGTACCCGGGGGGGCGGGCCCGGGGAGCTGTTTTTT. Its translation is CASSTRGGGPGELFF.

The CDR3 DNA reads TGTGCCAGCTCAGGGGGACAGGGCGAAACTGAAGCTTTCTTT. Protein product: CASSGGQGETEAFF. This sequence joins TRBV18 and TRBJ1-1, with TRBD1 matching 9 bases. This CDR3 comprises 14 residues. Germline V CDR1 and CDR2: KGHSH, LQKENI. V shed 5 bases and J 5 bases; nucleotides not matched to a gene: 6.

V and J are TRBV4-3 and TRBJ2-7; D gene uncertain. Germline V gene data show CDR1 as LGHNA and CDR2 as YSLEER. CDR3 length equals 15 residues. The V gene lost 0 bases and the J gene lost 4 bases, with 13 bases spanning the gap. The CDR3 coding sequence is TGCGCCAGCAGCCAAGAGAGACCCGCCGGGTACGAGCAGTACTTC. This codes for CASSQERPAGYEQYF.